The count of the clone carrying this T cell receptor beta chain is one. These data come from a study of blood T cell repertoires in COVID-19. Across the study: Samples representing acute and convalescent COVID-19 were sourced from the United States, Italy and Spain.

The CDR3 is made up of 14 amino acids. The ends were cut back, 5 bases at V and 2 bases at J, with 12 bases in the middle. Germline CDR1 is MGHDK and CDR2 is SYGVNS. Assay: immunoSEQ multiplex PCR; the TCRdb copy retains only in-frame clones and omits some. The table lists 80,000 to 100,000 clones, about 89% of them singletons. The clonotype originates from a human donor with active COVID-19. The donor label of this sample is uncertain. Specimen: peripheral blood. The chain combines TRBV25-1 with TRBJ1-2; a possible D gene is TRBD1 (5 bases). CDR3 coding DNA: TGTGCCAGCAGTCTTGGGGCCGAGAACTATGGCTACACCTTC. This encodes CASSLGAENYGYTF.